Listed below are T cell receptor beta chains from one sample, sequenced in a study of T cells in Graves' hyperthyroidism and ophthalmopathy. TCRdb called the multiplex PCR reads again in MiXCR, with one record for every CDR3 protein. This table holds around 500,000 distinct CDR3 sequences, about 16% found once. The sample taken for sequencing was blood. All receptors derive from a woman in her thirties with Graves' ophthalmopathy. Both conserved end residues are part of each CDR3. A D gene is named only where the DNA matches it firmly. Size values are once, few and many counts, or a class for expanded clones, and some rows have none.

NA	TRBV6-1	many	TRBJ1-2	CASSEETDYGYTF	TGTGCCAGCAGTGAGGAAACAGACTATGGCTACACCTTC
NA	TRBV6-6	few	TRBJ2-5	CASSYPQGGQETQYF	TGTGCCAGCAGTTACCCCCAGGGCGGGCAAGAGACCCAGTACTTC
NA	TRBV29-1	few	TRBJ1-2	CSAATGDGYGYTF	TGCAGCGCCGCGACGGGGGACGGCTATGGCTACACCTTC
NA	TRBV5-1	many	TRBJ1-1	CASKALRERNTEAFF	TGCGCCAGCAAGGCCTTGAGGGAAAGGAACACTGAAGCTTTCTTT
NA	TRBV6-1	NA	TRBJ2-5	CASSSHTGTGTQYF	TGTGCCAGCAGTTCCCACACGGGCACAGGGACCCAGTACTTC
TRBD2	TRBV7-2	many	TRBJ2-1	CASSLAGGAYNEQFF	TGTGCCAGCAGCTTAGCGGGAGGGGCCTACAATGAGCAGTTCTTC
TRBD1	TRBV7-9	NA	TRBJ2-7	CASSSTGEEQYF	TGTGCCAGCAGTTCTACAGGGGAAGAGCAGTACTTC
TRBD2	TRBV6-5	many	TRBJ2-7	CASTGLAGVGEQYF	TGTGCCAGCACTGGACTAGCGGGAGTGGGCGAGCAGTACTTC
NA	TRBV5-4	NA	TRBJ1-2	CASSAVGTDYGYTF	TGTGCCAGCAGCGCGGTAGGGACGGACTATGGCTACACCTTC
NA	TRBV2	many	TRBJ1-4	CASILPGQENEKLFF	TGTGCCAGCATCCTACCGGGACAAGAAAATGAAAAACTGTTTTTT
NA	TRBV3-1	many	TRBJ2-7	CASSQRGTGEQYF	TGTGCCAGCAGCCAGCGGGGCACGGGGGAGCAGTACTTC
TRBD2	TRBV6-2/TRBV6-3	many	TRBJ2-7	CASSYSRSPGLAGQTYEQYF	TGTGCCAGCAGTTACTCGAGATCACCGGGACTAGCGGGACAAACCTACGAGCAGTACTTC
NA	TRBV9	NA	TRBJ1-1	CASSVWGGNTEAFF	TGTGCCAGCAGCGTATGGGGGGGGAACACTGAAGCTTTCTTT
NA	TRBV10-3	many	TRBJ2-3	CAISATDTQYF	TGTGCCATCAGTGCCACAGATACGCAGTATTTT
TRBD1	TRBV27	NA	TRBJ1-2	CASLSPGQGVYGYTF	TGTGCCAGCCTATCGCCGGGACAGGGAGTCTATGGCTACACCTTC
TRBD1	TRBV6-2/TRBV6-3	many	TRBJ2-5	CASSYRDSQETQYF	TGTGCCAGCAGTTACCGGGACAGTCAAGAGACCCAGTACTTC
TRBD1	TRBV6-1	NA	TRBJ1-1	CAARQGGTEAFF	TGTGCCGCCCGACAGGGAGGGACTGAAGCTTTCTTT
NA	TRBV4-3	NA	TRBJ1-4	CASSQDEGRTQKEKLFF	TGCGCCAGCAGCCAAGATGAGGGAAGAACCCAAAAAGAAAAACTGTTTTTT
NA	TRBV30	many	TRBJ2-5	CAWTGGGETQYF	TGTGCCTGGACAGGGGGAGGGGAGACCCAGTACTTC
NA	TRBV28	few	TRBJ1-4	CASSLIRNEKLFF	TGTGCCAGCAGTCTGATTCGAAATGAAAAACTGTTTTTT
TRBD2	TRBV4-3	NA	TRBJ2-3	CASSQTASGRVGDTQYF	TGCGCCAGCAGCCAGACCGCTAGCGGGAGAGTAGGAGATACGCAGTATTTT
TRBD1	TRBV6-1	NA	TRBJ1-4	CASGGGGIEKLFF	TGTGCCAGCGGCGGAGGGGGCATAGAGAAACTGTTTTTT
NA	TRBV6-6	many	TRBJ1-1	CASSYSPGTGWNTEAFF	TGTGCCAGCAGTTACTCGCCAGGGACGGGATGGAACACTGAAGCTTTCTTT
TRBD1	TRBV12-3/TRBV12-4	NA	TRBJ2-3	CASSVRDRVTDTQYF	TGTGCCAGCAGTGTCCGGGACAGGGTTACAGATACGCAGTATTTT
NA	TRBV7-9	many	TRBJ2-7	CASSLGGIYEQYF	TGTGCCAGCAGCTTAGGGGGGATCTACGAGCAGTACTTC
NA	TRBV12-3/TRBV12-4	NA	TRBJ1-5	CASSLRGNQPQRF	TGTGCCAGCAGTCTTAGAGGCAATCAGCCCCAGCGTTTT
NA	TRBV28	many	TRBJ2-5	CGASSTKQETQYF	TGTGGGGCCTCCTCAACAAAACAAGAGACCCAGTACTTC
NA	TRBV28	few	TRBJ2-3	CASMGTFTDTQYF	TGTGCCAGCATGGGAACCTTCACAGATACGCAGTATTTT
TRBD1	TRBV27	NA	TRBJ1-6	CASSQTGGAGNSPLHF	TGTGCCAGCAGTCAGACAGGGGGCGCGGGGAATTCACCCCTCCACTTT
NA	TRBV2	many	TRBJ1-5	CASSHRVSDQPQHF	TGTGCCAGCAGTCACAGGGTTTCCGATCAGCCCCAGCATTTT
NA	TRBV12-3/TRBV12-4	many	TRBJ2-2	CASSLAAVNTGELFF	TGTGCCAGCAGTTTAGCGGCAGTGAACACCGGGGAGCTGTTTTTT
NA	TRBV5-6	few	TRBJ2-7	CASSPGGRSPYEQYF	TGTGCCAGCAGCCCAGGGGGGAGGTCCCCCTACGAGCAGTACTTC
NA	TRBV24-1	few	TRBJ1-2	CATSDQDRIGYTF	TGTGCCACCAGTGACCAAGACAGGATCGGCTACACCTTC